The TCR beta chain described here comes from a study of human thymus T cells. The method was immunoSEQ multiplex PCR; TCRdb's version includes in-frame clones alone and lacks a portion of them. The sample records roughly 130,000 clones, around 94% being singletons. Remarks on this clone: What it recognizes is unknown.

Notes on the study in general: Thymic and blood repertoires seemed to favor certain V and J genes.

The CDR3 extends over 18 amino acids. Trimming took off 5 bases at V and 2 bases at J, with 27 bases between the two ends. The germline gives CDR1 GTSNPN, CDR2 SVGIG (reference sequence). Corrective heart surgery yielded resections, and these provided the thymus tissue. Healthy Finnish infants undergoing corrective surgery for congenital heart defects were the donors. This chain joins TRBV30 and TRBJ1-2; D is ambiguous. The TCR originated in a boy under two years old with a congenital heart defect but otherwise immunologically healthy. The sample comprised thymus tissue. CDR3 coding DNA: TGTGCCTGGGCTGTGGTTCAGACGCAACAGACTGGAAACTATGGCTACACCTTC. Translating it yields CAWAVVQTQQTGNYGYTF. Variable domain in full (rest from reference TRBV30 and TRBJ1-2): SQTIHQWPATLVQPVGSPLSLECTVEGTSNPNLYWYRQAAGRGLQLLFYSVGIGQISSEVPQNLSASRPQDRQFILSSKKLLLSDSGFYLCAWAVVQTQQTGNYGYTFGSGTRLTVV.